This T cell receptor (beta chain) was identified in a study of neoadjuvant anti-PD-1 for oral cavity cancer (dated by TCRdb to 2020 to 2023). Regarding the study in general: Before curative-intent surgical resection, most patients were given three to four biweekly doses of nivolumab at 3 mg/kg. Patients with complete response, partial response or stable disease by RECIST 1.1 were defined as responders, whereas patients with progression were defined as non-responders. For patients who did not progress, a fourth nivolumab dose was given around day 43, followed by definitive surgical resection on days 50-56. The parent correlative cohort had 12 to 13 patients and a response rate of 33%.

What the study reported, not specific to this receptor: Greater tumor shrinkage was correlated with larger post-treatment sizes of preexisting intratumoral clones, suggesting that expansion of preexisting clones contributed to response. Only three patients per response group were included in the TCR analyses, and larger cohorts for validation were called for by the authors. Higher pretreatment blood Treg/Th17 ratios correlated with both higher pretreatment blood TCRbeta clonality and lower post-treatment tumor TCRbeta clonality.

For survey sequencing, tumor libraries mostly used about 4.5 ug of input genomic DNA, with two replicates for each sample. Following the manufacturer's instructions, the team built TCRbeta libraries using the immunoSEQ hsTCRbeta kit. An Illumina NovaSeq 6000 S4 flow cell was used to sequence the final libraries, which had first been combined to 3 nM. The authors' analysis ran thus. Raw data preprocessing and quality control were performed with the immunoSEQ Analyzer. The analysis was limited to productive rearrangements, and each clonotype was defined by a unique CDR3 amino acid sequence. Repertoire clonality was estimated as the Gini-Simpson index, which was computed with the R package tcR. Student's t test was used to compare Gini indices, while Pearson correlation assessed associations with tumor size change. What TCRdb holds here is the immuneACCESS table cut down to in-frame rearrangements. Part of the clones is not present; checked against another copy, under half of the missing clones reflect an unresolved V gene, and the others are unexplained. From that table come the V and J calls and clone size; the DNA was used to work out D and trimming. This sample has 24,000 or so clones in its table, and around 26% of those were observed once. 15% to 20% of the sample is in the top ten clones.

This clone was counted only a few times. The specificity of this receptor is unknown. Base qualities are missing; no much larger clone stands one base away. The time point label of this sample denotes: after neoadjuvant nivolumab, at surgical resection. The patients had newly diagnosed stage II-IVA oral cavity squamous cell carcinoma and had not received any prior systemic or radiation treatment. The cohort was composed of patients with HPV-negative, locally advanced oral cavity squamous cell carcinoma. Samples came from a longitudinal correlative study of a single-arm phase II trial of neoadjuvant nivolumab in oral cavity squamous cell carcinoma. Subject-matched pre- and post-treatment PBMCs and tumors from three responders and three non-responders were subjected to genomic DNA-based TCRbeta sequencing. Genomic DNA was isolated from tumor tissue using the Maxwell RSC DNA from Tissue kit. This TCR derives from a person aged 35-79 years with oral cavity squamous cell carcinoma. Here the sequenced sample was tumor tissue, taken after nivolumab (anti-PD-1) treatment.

In nucleotide form, the sequence is TGTGCCAGCAATGTAAGGGGCGAGGACACTGAAGCTTTCTTT. It specifies CASNVRGEDTEAFF. Rearrangement joined TRBV2 to TRBJ1-1, with TRBD1 perhaps the D gene, on 5 matching bases. Based on the germline V gene, the CDR1 and CDR2 sequences are SNHLY and FYNNEI. Trimming costs V 7 bases and J 3 bases, and their ends lie 15 bases apart. The CDR3 contains 14 residues, cysteine and phenylalanine counted. The CDR3 DNA has 42 bases and is translated from base 1.